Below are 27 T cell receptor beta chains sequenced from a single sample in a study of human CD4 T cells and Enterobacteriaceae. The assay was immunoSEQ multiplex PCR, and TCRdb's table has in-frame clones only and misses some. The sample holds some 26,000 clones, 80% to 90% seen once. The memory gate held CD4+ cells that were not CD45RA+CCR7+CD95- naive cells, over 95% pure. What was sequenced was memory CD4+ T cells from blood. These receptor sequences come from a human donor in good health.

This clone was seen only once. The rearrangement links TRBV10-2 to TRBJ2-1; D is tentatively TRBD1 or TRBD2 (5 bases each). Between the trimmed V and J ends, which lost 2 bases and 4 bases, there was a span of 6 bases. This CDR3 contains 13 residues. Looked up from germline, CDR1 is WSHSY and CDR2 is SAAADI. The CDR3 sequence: CASSEGGYNEQFF. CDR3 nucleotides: TGCGCCAGCAGTGAGGGGGGATACAATGAGCAGTTCTTC.

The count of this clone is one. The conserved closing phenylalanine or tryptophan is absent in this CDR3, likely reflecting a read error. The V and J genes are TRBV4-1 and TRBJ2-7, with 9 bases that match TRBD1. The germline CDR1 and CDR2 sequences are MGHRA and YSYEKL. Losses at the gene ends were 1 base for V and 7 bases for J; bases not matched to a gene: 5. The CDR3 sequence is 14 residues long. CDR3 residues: CASSQGDRVGEQYL. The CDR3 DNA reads TGCGCCAGCAGCCAAGGGGACAGGGTTGGAGAGCAGTACCTC.

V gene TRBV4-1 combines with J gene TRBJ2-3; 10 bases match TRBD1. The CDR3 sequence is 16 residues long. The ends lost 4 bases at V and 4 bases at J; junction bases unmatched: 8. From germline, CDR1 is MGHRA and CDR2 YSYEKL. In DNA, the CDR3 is TGCGCCAGCAGCCGAACGGGACAGGGGAGGGCAGATACGCAGTATTTT. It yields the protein CASSRTGQGRADTQYF.

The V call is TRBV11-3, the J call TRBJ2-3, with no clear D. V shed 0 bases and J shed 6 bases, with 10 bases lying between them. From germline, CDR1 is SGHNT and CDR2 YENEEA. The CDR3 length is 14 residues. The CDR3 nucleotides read TGTGCCAGCAGCTTAGATCCTACACAGGATACGCAGTATTTT. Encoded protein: CASSLDPTQDTQYF.

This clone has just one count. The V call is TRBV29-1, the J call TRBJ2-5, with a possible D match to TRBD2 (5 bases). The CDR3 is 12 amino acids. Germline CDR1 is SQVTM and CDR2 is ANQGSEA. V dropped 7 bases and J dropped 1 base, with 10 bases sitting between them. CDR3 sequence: CSEGRGQETQYF. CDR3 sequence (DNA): TGCAGCGAAGGACGGGGCCAAGAGACCCAGTACTTC.

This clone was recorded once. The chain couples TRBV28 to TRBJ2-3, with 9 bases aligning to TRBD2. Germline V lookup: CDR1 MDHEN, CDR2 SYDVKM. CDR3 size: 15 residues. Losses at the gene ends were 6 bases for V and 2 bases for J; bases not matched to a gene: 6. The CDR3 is CASSPLAGYTDTQYF. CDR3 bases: TGTGCCAGCAGCCCGCTAGCGGGATACACAGATACGCAGTATTTT.

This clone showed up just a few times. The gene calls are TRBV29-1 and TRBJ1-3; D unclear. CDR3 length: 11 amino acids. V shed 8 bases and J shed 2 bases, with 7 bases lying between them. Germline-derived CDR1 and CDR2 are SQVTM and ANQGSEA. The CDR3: CSIHTGNTIYF. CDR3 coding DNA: TGCAGCATCCATACTGGAAACACCATATATTTT.

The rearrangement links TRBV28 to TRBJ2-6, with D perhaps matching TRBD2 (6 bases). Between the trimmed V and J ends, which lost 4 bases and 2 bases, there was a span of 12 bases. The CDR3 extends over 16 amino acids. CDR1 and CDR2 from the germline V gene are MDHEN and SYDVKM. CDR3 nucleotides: TGTGCCAGCAGTTGGGAGGAGGGCCCTGGGGCCAACGTCCTGACTTTC. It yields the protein CASSWEEGPGANVLTF.

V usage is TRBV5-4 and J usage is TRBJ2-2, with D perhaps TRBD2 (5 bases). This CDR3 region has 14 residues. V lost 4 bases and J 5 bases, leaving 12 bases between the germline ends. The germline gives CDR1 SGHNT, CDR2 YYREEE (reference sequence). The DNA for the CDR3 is TGTGCCAGCAGCGGGCCGACGGGGACCGGGGAGCTGTTTTTT. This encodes CASSGPTGTGELFF.

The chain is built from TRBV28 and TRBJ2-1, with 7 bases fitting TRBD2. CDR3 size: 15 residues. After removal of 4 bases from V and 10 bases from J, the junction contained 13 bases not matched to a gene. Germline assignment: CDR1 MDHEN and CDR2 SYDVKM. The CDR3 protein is CASSSPRTSRLEQFF. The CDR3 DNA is TGTGCCAGCAGTTCCCCCCGGACTAGTCGACTCGAGCAGTTCTTC.

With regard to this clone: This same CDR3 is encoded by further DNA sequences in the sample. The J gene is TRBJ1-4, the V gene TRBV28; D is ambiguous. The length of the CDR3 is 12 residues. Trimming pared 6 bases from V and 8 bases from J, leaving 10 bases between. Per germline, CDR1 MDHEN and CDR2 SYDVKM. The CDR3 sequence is CASRTPREKLFF. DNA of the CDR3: TGTGCCAGCAGGACACCCAGAGAAAAACTGTTTTTT.

The CDR3 loop is CAWSSGDTYEQYF. The DNA of the CDR3 is TGTGCCTGGAGCTCGGGGGACACCTACGAGCAGTACTTC. The chain uses TRBV30 and TRBJ2-7; D possibly matches TRBD1 or TRBD2 (6 bases each). Trimming removed 3 bases at V and 2 bases at J, with 11 bases between. Germline CDR1 and CDR2: GTSNPN and SVGIG (reference sequence). The CDR3 has 13 residues.

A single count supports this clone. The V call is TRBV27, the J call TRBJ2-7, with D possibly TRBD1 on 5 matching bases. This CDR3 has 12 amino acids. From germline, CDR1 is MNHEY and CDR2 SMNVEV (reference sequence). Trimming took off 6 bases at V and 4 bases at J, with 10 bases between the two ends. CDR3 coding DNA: TGTGCCAGCAGAACCGACAGATACGAGCAGTACTTC. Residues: CASRTDRYEQYF.

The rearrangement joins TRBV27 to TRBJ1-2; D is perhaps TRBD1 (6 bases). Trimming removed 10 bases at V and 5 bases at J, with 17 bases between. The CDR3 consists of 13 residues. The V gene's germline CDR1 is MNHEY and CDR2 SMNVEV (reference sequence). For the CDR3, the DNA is TGTGCCACGGGGGGCCGTGGGGGTTATGGCTACACCTTC. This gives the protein CATGGRGGYGYTF.

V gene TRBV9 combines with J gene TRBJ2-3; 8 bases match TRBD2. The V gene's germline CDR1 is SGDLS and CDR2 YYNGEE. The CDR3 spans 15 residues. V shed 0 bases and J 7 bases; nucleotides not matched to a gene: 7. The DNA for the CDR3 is TGTGCCAGCAGCGTAGGTCGGGGGGGCATCAATACGCAGTATTTT. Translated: CASSVGRGGINTQYF.

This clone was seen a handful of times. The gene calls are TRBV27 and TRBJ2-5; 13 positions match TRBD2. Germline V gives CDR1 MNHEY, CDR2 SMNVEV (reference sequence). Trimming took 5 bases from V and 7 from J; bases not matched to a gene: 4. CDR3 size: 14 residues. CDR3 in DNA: TGTGCCAGCAGTACTAGCGGGAGGGCCGTGACCCAGTACTTC. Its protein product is CASSTSGRAVTQYF.

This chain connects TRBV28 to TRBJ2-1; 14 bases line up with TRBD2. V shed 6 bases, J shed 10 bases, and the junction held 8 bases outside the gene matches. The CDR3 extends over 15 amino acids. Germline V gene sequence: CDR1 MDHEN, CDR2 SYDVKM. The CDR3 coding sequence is TGTGCCAGCAGACCGCGGGGACTAGCGGGAGAGGAGCAGTTCTTC. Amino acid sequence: CASRPRGLAGEEQFF.

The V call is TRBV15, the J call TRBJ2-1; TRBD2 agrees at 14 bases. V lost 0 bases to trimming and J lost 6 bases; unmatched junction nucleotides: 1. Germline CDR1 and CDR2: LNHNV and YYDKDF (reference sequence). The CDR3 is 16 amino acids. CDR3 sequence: CATSRDGTSGGNEQFF. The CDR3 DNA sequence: TGTGCCACCAGCAGAGATGGGACTAGCGGGGGCAATGAGCAGTTCTTC. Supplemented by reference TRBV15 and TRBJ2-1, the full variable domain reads DAMVIQNPRYQVTQFGKPVTLSCSQTLNHNVMYWYQQKSSQAPKLLFHYYDKDFNNEADTPDNFQSRRPNTSFCFLDIRSPGLGDTAMYLCATSRDGTSGGNEQFFGPGTRLTVL.

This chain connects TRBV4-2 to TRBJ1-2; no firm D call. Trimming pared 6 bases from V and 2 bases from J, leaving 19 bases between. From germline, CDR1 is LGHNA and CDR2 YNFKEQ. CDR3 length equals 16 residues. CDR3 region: CASSLDPGRNNYGYTF. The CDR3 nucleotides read TGTGCCAGCAGTCTAGACCCCGGGAGGAACAACTATGGCTACACCTTC.

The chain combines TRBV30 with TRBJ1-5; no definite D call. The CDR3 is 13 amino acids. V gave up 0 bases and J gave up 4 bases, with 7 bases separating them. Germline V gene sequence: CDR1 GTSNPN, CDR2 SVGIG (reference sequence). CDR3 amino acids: CAWSVRGNQPQHF. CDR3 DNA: TGTGCCTGGAGTGTACGTGGGAATCAGCCCCAGCATTTT.

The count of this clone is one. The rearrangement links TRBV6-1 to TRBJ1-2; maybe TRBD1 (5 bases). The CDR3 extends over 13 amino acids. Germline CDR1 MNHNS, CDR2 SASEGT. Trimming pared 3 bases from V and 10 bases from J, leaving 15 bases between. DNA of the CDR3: TGTGCCAGCAGTGAGCCATTCAGGGCGTACTACACCTTC. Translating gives CASSEPFRAYYTF.

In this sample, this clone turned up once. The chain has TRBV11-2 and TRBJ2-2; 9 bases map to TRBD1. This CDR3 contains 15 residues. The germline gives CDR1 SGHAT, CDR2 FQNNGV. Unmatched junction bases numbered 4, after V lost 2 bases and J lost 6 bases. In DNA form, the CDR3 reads TGTGCCAGCAGCTTAAGGGACAGGGTCCCCGGGGAGCTGTTTTTT. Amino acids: CASSLRDRVPGELFF.

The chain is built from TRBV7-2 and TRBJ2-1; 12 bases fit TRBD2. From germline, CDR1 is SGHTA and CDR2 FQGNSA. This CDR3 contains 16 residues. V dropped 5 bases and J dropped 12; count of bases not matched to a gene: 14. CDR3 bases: TGTGCCAGCAGCCCCAACCTAGCGGGAGGGCCTTTGGGGCAGTTCTTC. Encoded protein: CASSPNLAGGPLGQFF. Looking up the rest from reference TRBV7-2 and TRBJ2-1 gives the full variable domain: GAGVSQSPSNKVTEKGKDVELRCDPISGHTALYWYRQSLGQGLEFLIYFQGNSAPDKSGLPSDRFSAERTGGSVSTLTIQRTQQEDSAVYLCASSPNLAGGPLGQFFGPGTRLTVL.

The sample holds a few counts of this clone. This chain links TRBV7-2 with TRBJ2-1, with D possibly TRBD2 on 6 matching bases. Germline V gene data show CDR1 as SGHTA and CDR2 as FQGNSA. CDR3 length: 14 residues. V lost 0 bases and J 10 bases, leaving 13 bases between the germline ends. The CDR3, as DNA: TGTGCCAGCAGCTTAGCGGGGGGTATGGAAGAGCAGTTCTTC. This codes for CASSLAGGMEEQFF.

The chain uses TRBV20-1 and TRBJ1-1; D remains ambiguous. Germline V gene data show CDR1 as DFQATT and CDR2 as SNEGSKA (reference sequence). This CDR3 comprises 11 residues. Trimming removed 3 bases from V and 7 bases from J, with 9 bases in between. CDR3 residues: CSARVLYEAFF. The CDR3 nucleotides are TGCAGTGCTAGGGTCCTTTATGAAGCTTTCTTT.

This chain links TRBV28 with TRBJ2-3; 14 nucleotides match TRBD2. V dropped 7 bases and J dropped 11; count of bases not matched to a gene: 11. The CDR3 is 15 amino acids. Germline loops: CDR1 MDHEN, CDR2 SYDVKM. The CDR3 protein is CASTYQGTSGGGQYF. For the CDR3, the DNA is TGTGCCAGCACCTATCAAGGGACTAGCGGGGGAGGGCAGTATTTT.

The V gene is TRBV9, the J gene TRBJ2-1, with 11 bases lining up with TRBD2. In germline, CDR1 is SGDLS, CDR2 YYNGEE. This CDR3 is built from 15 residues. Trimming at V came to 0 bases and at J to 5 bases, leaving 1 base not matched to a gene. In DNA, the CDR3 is TGTGCCAGCAGCGTAGAGGGACTAGCGGACAATGAGCAGTTCTTC. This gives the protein CASSVEGLADNEQFF.